Included here is one T cell receptor (beta chain) sequence, with context. Its specificity is unknown. Use of 60 Vbeta and 13 Jbeta primers characterized the PCR. Using immunoSEQ multiplex PCR, the repertoire was profiled, and TCRdb retains in-frame clones only, with some absent. Seen here are around 130,000 clones, more than 80% observed once, and the top ten hold about 6.7%. This specimen comes from a study of cytomegalovirus exposure and HLA in healthy donors. Study context: Among approximately 390 genotyped donors, about 85% fell in the Caucasian-associated ancestry cluster. Whole-study findings and limits: TCR beta V segments were, for the most part, productive about 87% or about 30% of the time in an earlier analysis. Per a later analysis, 18,000 or so TCR beta sequences showed association with HLA alleles at 0.05 false discovery rate. Versus the approximately 670-donor mean, an Asian-associated ancestry cluster reportedly showed fewer N-insertions in a later analysis.

The clonotype originates from a woman aged 25 to 39 in good health and CMV-seropositive. Sequenced material: PBMCs.

CDR3 sequence reads: CASSSDSLNQPQHF. The CDR3 coding sequence is TGTGCCAGTAGTTCTGACAGCCTCAATCAGCCCCAGCATTTT. This chain connects TRBV19 to TRBJ1-5; tentative D call: TRBD1 (5 bases). CDR1 and CDR2 (germline): LNHDA, SQIVND (reference sequence). V shed 5 bases and J shed 3 bases, with 11 bases lying between them. The CDR3 extends over 14 amino acids.